Listed below are T cell receptor beta chains from one sample, sequenced in a study of blood T cell repertoires in COVID-19. This table comes from immunoSEQ multiplex PCR, and its TCRdb copy is limited to in-frame clones, with some not included. The repertoire holds over 300,000 clones, roughly 82% seen once, with 1.6% in the top ten. Sequencing was done on a sample of peripheral blood. These receptors came from a woman aged 45-59 years with acute or convalescent COVID-19. The CDR3 runs from the conserved cysteine through the conserved F or W. The D gene is left open where the match is weak. Rows may omit the clone size; those that give it use once, few, many or a size class.

cdr3_length: 13
v_call: TRBV10-2
d_call: TRBD2
j_call: TRBJ2-7
clone_size: -
cdr3_aa: CASSAEEREGQYF
cdr3_nt: TGCGCCAGCAGTGCCGAGGAGCGGGAGGGCCAGTACTTC

cdr3_length: 16
v_call: TRBV10-3
d_call: -
j_call: TRBJ2-4
clone_size: -
cdr3_aa: CAISVSPGQGGNIQYF
cdr3_nt: TGTGCCATCAGTGTCTCCCCCGGACAGGGAGGGAACATTCAGTACTTC

cdr3_length: 16
v_call: TRBV6-2/TRBV6-3
d_call: -
j_call: TRBJ2-2
clone_size: -
cdr3_aa: CASSPPGDGRTGELFF
cdr3_nt: TGTGCCAGCAGTCCCCCGGGAGACGGCCGGACCGGGGAGCTGTTTTTT

cdr3_length: 13
v_call: TRBV7-3
d_call: -
j_call: TRBJ2-7
clone_size: many
cdr3_aa: CASSKYSDYEQYF
cdr3_nt: TGTGCCAGCAGCAAATATAGCGACTACGAGCAGTACTTC

cdr3_length: 13
v_call: TRBV11-2
d_call: -
j_call: TRBJ1-4
clone_size: few
cdr3_aa: CASSFGVDEKLFF
cdr3_nt: TGTGCCAGCAGCTTTGGTGTAGATGAAAAACTGTTTTTT

cdr3_length: 13
v_call: TRBV5-1
d_call: -
j_call: TRBJ2-6
clone_size: -
cdr3_aa: CASSLPGANVLTF
cdr3_nt: TGCGCCAGCAGCTTGCCGGGGGCCAACGTCCTGACTTTC

cdr3_length: 14
v_call: TRBV7-2
d_call: -
j_call: TRBJ1-2
clone_size: -
cdr3_aa: CASSFTTAGVGYTF
cdr3_nt: TGTGCCAGCAGCTTTACTACAGCGGGGGTCGGCTACACCTTC

cdr3_length: 15
v_call: TRBV19
d_call: -
j_call: TRBJ2-5
clone_size: -
cdr3_aa: CASRAGRVDQETQYF
cdr3_nt: TGTGCCAGTAGGGCCGGCAGGGTTGACCAAGAGACCCAGTACTTC

cdr3_length: 16
v_call: TRBV4-1
d_call: -
j_call: TRBJ1-5
clone_size: -
cdr3_aa: CASSRTEGLGNQPQHF
cdr3_nt: TGCGCCAGCAGCCGCACTGAGGGTTTGGGCAATCAGCCCCAGCATTTT

cdr3_length: 15
v_call: TRBV9
d_call: TRBD2
j_call: TRBJ2-2
clone_size: -
cdr3_aa: CASSEREAPPGELFF
cdr3_nt: TGTGCCAGCAGCGAACGGGAGGCCCCCCCTGGGGAGCTGTTTTTT

cdr3_length: 14
v_call: TRBV11-2
d_call: TRBD1
j_call: TRBJ1-5
clone_size: few
cdr3_aa: CASSPGQGNQPQHF
cdr3_nt: TGTGCCAGCAGCCCCGGACAGGGAAATCAGCCCCAGCATTTT

cdr3_length: 15
v_call: TRBV7-6
d_call: TRBD2
j_call: TRBJ2-1
clone_size: -
cdr3_aa: CASSPGTSDYNEQFF
cdr3_nt: TGTGCCAGCAGCCCTGGGACTAGCGATTACAATGAGCAGTTCTTC

cdr3_length: 13
v_call: TRBV19
d_call: -
j_call: TRBJ2-4
clone_size: -
cdr3_aa: CASSLTPEDIQYF
cdr3_nt: TGTGCCAGTAGTTTAACTCCCGAGGACATTCAGTACTTC

cdr3_length: 16
v_call: TRBV7-3
d_call: -
j_call: TRBJ2-2
clone_size: -
cdr3_aa: CASSSTGWRNTGELFF
cdr3_nt: TGTGCCAGCAGTTCAACGGGGTGGAGGAACACCGGGGAACTGTTTTTT

cdr3_length: 12
v_call: TRBV5-1
d_call: -
j_call: TRBJ2-2
clone_size: -
cdr3_aa: CASSTYTGELFF
cdr3_nt: TGCGCCAGCAGCACATACACCGGGGAGCTGTTTTTT

cdr3_length: 13
v_call: TRBV27
d_call: -
j_call: TRBJ2-5
clone_size: -
cdr3_aa: CASSLSRQETQYF
cdr3_nt: TGTGCCAGCAGTTTATCTCGTCAAGAGACCCAGTACTTC

cdr3_length: 16
v_call: TRBV3-1/TRBV3-2
d_call: TRBD2
j_call: TRBJ2-4
clone_size: -
cdr3_aa: CASRSGSYLTRNIQYF
cdr3_nt: TGTGCCAGCAGGAGCGGGAGTTATTTAACCAGGAACATTCAGTACTTC

cdr3_length: 15
v_call: TRBV5-6
d_call: TRBD1
j_call: TRBJ2-7
clone_size: -
cdr3_aa: CASSYRDRTYYEQYF
cdr3_nt: TGTGCCAGCAGCTACCGGGACAGGACATACTACGAGCAGTACTTC

cdr3_length: 14
v_call: TRBV7-2
d_call: -
j_call: TRBJ2-7
clone_size: -
cdr3_aa: CASSPDSPAGEQYF
cdr3_nt: TGTGCCAGCAGCCCGGACAGCCCCGCCGGCGAGCAGTACTTC

cdr3_length: 13
v_call: TRBV30
d_call: -
j_call: TRBJ1-5
clone_size: -
cdr3_aa: CAWSVSLSQPQHF
cdr3_nt: TGTGCCTGGAGTGTATCCCTGAGTCAGCCCCAGCATTTT

cdr3_length: 14
v_call: TRBV19
d_call: -
j_call: TRBJ1-1
clone_size: -
cdr3_aa: CASSIAGGTTEAFF
cdr3_nt: TGTGCCAGTAGTATAGCTGGAGGGACCACTGAAGCTTTCTTT

cdr3_length: 15
v_call: TRBV2
d_call: TRBD2
j_call: TRBJ2-3
clone_size: -
cdr3_aa: CASKAGGPKVDTQYF
cdr3_nt: TGTGCCAGCAAGGCGGGAGGGCCGAAAGTAGATACGCAGTATTTT

cdr3_length: 16
v_call: TRBV28
d_call: -
j_call: TRBJ1-3
clone_size: -
cdr3_aa: CASSFHKGGIGNTIYF
cdr3_nt: TGTGCCAGCAGTTTCCATAAGGGGGGGATTGGAAACACCATATATTTT

cdr3_length: 15
v_call: TRBV2
d_call: -
j_call: TRBJ1-1
clone_size: -
cdr3_aa: CASNRDTLLLAEAFF
cdr3_nt: TGTGCCAGCAACCGGGACACCCTACTTTTAGCTGAAGCTTTCTTT

cdr3_length: 12
v_call: TRBV7-9
d_call: -
j_call: TRBJ2-7
clone_size: -
cdr3_aa: CASSFSVYEQYF
cdr3_nt: TGTGCCAGCAGCTTCTCGGTTTACGAGCAGTACTTC

cdr3_length: 14
v_call: TRBV7-2
d_call: TRBD1
j_call: TRBJ1-2
clone_size: -
cdr3_aa: CASSPGTGEWGYTF
cdr3_nt: TGTGCCAGCAGCCCCGGGACAGGGGAGTGGGGCTACACCTTC

cdr3_length: 14
v_call: TRBV19
d_call: TRBD1
j_call: TRBJ2-7
clone_size: -
cdr3_aa: CASSITGGSYEQYF
cdr3_nt: TGTGCCAGTAGTATTACAGGGGGCTCCTACGAGCAGTACTTC

cdr3_length: 14
v_call: TRBV7-9
d_call: TRBD1
j_call: TRBJ1-1
clone_size: -
cdr3_aa: CASSLGQGNTEAFF
cdr3_nt: TGTGCCAGCAGCTTAGGACAGGGGAACACTGAAGCTTTCTTT